The T cell receptor beta chain described here comes from a study of regulatory T cells in long-lasting Graves disease. Study context: Antithyroid drugs had been taken by newly diagnosed Graves' patients for under 3 months. Study-level findings and limits: Segments TRBV28, TRBJ1-2 and TRBJ2-5 showed preferential usage in persistent disease.

For TCR beta, libraries came from iRepertoire HTBI primers and Arm-PCR of CDR3 regions. One entry per CDR3 protein, called by TCRdb with MiXCR from the multiplex PCR reads. This sample has approximately 350,000 distinct CDR3 sequences, with 15% to 20% found just once. V shed 5 bases and J 4 bases; nucleotides not matched to a gene: 9. This CDR3 region has 15 residues. CDR1 and CDR2 (germline): SEHNR, FQNEAQ (reference sequence). Time point meaning: newly diagnosed GD, antithyroid drugs for less than 3 months. From RNA extracted from PBMCs, the TCR library was made. This clonotype was picked up many times. Its antigen is undetermined. In addition, the sample was reused for a study of T cells in Graves' hyperthyroidism and ophthalmopathy.

The TCR was taken from a woman under 30 with Graves disease. Specimen: peripheral blood mononuclear cells (PBMCs), collected at new diagnosis, from a patient treated with antithyroid drugs. This sequence joins TRBV7-9 and TRBJ2-3; 7 bases fit TRBD2. In nucleotides, the CDR3 is TGTGCCAGCAGCCCGAGGGTTGCGGGAGCAGATACGCAGTATTTT. It specifies CASSPRVAGADTQYF.